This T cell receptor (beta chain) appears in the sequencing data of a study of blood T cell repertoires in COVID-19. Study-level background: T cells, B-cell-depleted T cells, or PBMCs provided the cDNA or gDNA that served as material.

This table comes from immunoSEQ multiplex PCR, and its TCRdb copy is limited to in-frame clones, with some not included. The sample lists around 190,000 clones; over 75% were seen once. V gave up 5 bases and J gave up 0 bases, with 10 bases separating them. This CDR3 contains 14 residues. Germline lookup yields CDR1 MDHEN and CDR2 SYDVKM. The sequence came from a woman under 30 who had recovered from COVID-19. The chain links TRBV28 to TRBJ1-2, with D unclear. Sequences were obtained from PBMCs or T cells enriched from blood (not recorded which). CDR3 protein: CASSLDGANYGYTF. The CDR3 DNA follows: TGTGCCAGCAGTCTAGACGGAGCTAACTATGGCTACACCTTC.